Listed here are 14 T cell receptor beta chains from one sample, sequenced in a study of Ad26.COV2.S vaccination and SARS-CoV-2 variants. Sequencing was performed with immunoSEQ multiplex PCR; in TCRdb, only in-frame clones are kept and a portion is missing. This sample has around 300,000 clones, with less than 90% found just once. Noted treatment: about 20 received Ad26.COV2.S at low or high dose, single or two shots; 5 received placebo; per-sample allocation not given. Collection of the samples took place on day 63 after the first injection of vaccine or placebo. The sequenced sample was peripheral blood, obtained in a trial of Ad26.COV2.S vaccine versus placebo. The source is a person aged 18-65 years who received the Ad26.COV2.S COVID-19 vaccine or a placebo.

V usage is TRBV9 and J usage is TRBJ1-3; D unresolved. Looked up from germline, CDR1 is SGDLS and CDR2 is YYNGEE. The CDR3 is 17 residues long. Trimming took 0 bases from V and 0 from J, leaving 13 bases between them. CDR3 loop: CASSVGTGRNSGNTIYF. Here the CDR3 DNA reads TGTGCCAGCAGCGTAGGTACGGGCCGAAACTCTGGAAACACCATATATTTT.

J is TRBJ1-2 and V is TRBV4-3; the D is unclear. This CDR3 has 15 amino acids. CDR1 and CDR2 (germline): LGHNA, YSLEER. V was clipped by 6 bases and J by 4 bases, with 18 bases between them. CDR3 sequence (DNA): TGCGCCAGCAGTCTCGAGCTCCAATCGTCCTATGGCTACACCTTC. Protein product: CASSLELQSSYGYTF.

This clone has more than one count but fewer than ten. J is TRBJ1-2 and V is TRBV7-9; TRBD1 is a possible D gene (6 bases). Trimming pared 2 bases from V and 5 bases from J, leaving 12 bases between. This CDR3 spans 14 amino acids. Germline V CDR1 and CDR2: SEHNR, FQNEAQ (reference sequence). For the CDR3, the DNA is TGTGCCAGCAGCTTAACTGGACAGTCTTATGGCTACACCTTC. Translated, it gives CASSLTGQSYGYTF.

The chain links TRBV5-6 to TRBJ2-1, with unresolved D. Trimming cost V 3 bases and J 0 bases, with 10 bases left between them. The CDR3 totals 15 residues. The germline V gene has CDR1 SGHDT and CDR2 YYEEEE. This chain's CDR3 is CASSSVSRSYNEQFF. The CDR3 region has the DNA TGTGCCAGCAGCTCCGTGAGTCGCTCCTACAATGAGCAGTTCTTC.

This chain joins TRBV7-3 and TRBJ1-5, with D perhaps matching TRBD1 (6 bases). The CDR3 runs to 13 residues. Germline CDR1 and CDR2: SGHTA and FQGTGA. Trimming pared 7 bases from V and 5 bases from J, leaving 12 bases between. CDR3 sequence: CASTKAGDQPQHF. CDR3 bases: TGTGCCAGCACAAAGGCAGGGGATCAGCCCCAGCATTTT.

The chain is built from TRBV28 and TRBJ1-5; D remains unclear. The CDR3 extends over 15 amino acids. Trimming pared 6 bases from V and 5 bases from J, leaving 17 bases between. Germline CDR1 MDHEN, CDR2 SYDVKM. CDR3 region: CASRDRTLRDQPQHF. CDR3 DNA: TGTGCCAGCAGAGACCGGACTTTAAGGGATCAGCCCCAGCATTTT.

This chain uses TRBV12-5 with TRBJ1-6; unclear D gene. The CDR3 extends over 21 amino acids. Looked up from germline, CDR1 is LGHNT and CDR2 is FRNRAP. V was clipped by 3 bases and J by 0 bases, with 24 bases between them. CDR3 protein: CASGFQQAPQYYSSYNSPLHF. The CDR3 DNA follows: TGTGCTAGTGGTTTCCAGCAGGCCCCGCAATATTATAGCTCCTATAATTCACCCCTCCACTTT.

This clone showed up just once. The chain has TRBV7-2 and TRBJ2-2; D ambiguous. This CDR3 is built from 15 residues. Trimming cost V 2 bases and J 7 bases, with 14 bases left between them. Germline values: CDR1 SGHTA, CDR2 FQGNSA. The CDR3 nucleotides are TGTGCCAGCAGCTTAACCCCCCATCCAGTCGGGGAGCTGTTTTTT. This sequence encodes CASSLTPHPVGELFF.

This sequence joins TRBV29-1 and TRBJ2-7; 12 nucleotides match TRBD2. The germline V gene encodes CDR1 SQVTM and CDR2 ANQGSEA. V dropped 4 bases and J dropped 0; count of bases not matched to a gene: 16. The CDR3 has 19 residues. As DNA, the CDR3 is TGCAGCGTTGGCCCCCCGTTCGGTACTAGCGGGAGGTACTCCTACGAGCAGTACTTC. Translated, it gives CSVGPPFGTSGRYSYEQYF.

The chain is built from TRBV19 and TRBJ2-7, with TRBD1 as a possible D gene (6 bases). Germline lookup yields CDR1 LNHDA and CDR2 SQIVND (reference sequence). The ends were cut back, 5 bases at V and 0 bases at J, with 11 bases in the middle. The CDR3 totals 14 residues. This CDR3 reads CASSLGRGSYEQYF. The CDR3 nucleotides read TGTGCCAGTAGTCTGGGCAGGGGCTCCTACGAGCAGTACTTC.

The J gene is TRBJ2-7, the V gene TRBV6-2 or TRBV6-3, with TRBD2 matching 8 bases. The CDR3 loop spans 14 amino acids. The trim removed 5 bases at V and 5 bases at J, leaving 8 bases unmatched. Germline V gene lookup returns CDR1 MNHEY and CDR2 SVGEGT. CDR3 DNA sequence: TGTGCCAGCAGTACGGCGCGGGAGGAGGACGAGCAGTACTTC. Protein product: CASSTAREEDEQYF.

This clone was recorded once. The chain couples TRBV12-5 to TRBJ1-2; D call uncertain. Germline V gene data show CDR1 as LGHNT and CDR2 as FRNRAP. This CDR3 has 15 amino acids. Trimming took 6 bases from V and 2 from J, leaving 16 bases between them. In DNA, the CDR3 is TGTGCTAGTGGCAGCTCTGGGGAGGTAAACTATGGCTACACCTTC. Translated: CASGSSGEVNYGYTF.

The genes are TRBV18 and TRBJ2-7; D is unclear. V was cut by 3 bases and J by 2 bases, with 8 bases left in between. CDR1 is KGHSH, CDR2 LQKENI, per germline. The CDR3 contains 13 residues. The CDR3: CASSPPPPYEQYF. DNA of the CDR3: TGTGCCAGCTCACCCCCTCCCCCCTACGAGCAGTACTTC.

V is TRBV9 and J is TRBJ2-3; perhaps TRBD2 as D (5 bases). V lost 0 bases and J lost 5, with 16 bases in between. Germline V gene data show CDR1 as SGDLS and CDR2 as YYNGEE. CDR3 length: 16 residues. The CDR3 loop reads CASSVDAGQVEDTQYF. CDR3 DNA: TGTGCCAGCAGCGTAGACGCGGGCCAGGTTGAAGATACGCAGTATTTT.